The T cell receptor beta chain described here comes from a study of T-cell memory formation after mild COVID-19. Study-wide findings and caveats: Day 15 to 85 contractors were CD4/CD8 balanced; later expanders leaned CD4+.

Looked up from germline, CDR1 is WNHNN and CDR2 is SYGVQD (reference sequence). V shed 0 bases and J 2 bases; nucleotides not matched to a gene: 1. CDR3 length: 14 amino acids. TCRdb re-analysed the 5' RACE reads in MiXCR, keeping a single row per CDR3 protein. Among around 250,000 distinct CDR3 sequences, about 17% were seen once, and the ten largest hold approximately 23%. As concerns this clonotype: Its antigen is unidentified.

The V call is TRBV10-1, the J call TRBJ2-7; the match to TRBD1 covers 7 bases. The sequence was collected from a man younger than 35 who had mild COVID-19 (a few samples of this study predate the infection). Cell type and time point are not known. Material: PBMCs or a T cell subset sorted from them (not recorded which). The CDR3 loop is CASSESQGPYEQYF. CDR3 coding DNA: TGCGCCAGCAGTGAGTCACAGGGGCCCTACGAGCAGTACTTC.